This T cell receptor (beta chain) was observed in a study of blood T cell repertoires in COVID-19. The wider study: Sources were T cells, B-cell-depleted T cells, or PBMCs; the material itself was cDNA or gDNA.

Produced via immunoSEQ multiplex PCR; TCRdb's table is partial and in-frame only. The repertoire holds over 150,000 clones, with about 90% as singletons. Participants were aged roughly 18 to 90 years, lived in 20 to 25 US areas, and enrolled virtually. Participant-reported clinical history was the basis for cohort assignment. This CDR3 contains 13 residues. Trimming removed 7 bases from V and 0 bases from J, with 7 bases in between. Sequencing was done on a sample of PBMCs or T cells enriched from blood (not recorded which). The chain joins TRBV12-3 or TRBV12-4 to TRBJ1-5; no reliable D call. The sequence was obtained from a woman in her forties or fifties who had recovered from COVID-19. Here the CDR3 reads CASNRNSNQPQHF. For the CDR3, the DNA is TGTGCCAGCAACAGAAATAGCAATCAGCCCCAGCATTTT.